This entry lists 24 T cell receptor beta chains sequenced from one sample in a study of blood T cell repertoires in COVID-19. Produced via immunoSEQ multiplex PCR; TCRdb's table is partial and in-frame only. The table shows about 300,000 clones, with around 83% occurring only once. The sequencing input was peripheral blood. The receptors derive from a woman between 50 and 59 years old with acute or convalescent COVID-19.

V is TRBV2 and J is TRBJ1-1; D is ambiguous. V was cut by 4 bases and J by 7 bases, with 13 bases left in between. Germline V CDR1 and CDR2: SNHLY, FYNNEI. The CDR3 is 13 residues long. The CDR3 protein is CASSVREDNEAFF. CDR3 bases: TGTGCCAGCAGTGTCCGGGAGGATAATGAAGCTTTCTTT. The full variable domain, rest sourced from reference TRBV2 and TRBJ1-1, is EPEVTQTPSHQVTQMGQEVILRCVPISNHLYFYWYRQILGQKVEFLVSFYNNEISEKSEIFDDQFSVERPDGSNFTLKIRSTKLEDSAMYFCASSVREDNEAFFGQGTRLTVV.

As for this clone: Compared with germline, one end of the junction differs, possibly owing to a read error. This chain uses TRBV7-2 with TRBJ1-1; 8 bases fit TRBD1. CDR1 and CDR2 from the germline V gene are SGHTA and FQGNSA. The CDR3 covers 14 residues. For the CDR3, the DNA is TGTGCCAGCAGCCCCCGGACAGGGAACCCTGAAGCTTTCTTT. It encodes CASSPRTGNPEAFF.

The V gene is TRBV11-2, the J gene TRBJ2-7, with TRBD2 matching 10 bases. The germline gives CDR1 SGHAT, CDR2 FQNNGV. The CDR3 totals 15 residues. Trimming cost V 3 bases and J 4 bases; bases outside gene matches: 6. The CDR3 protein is CASSLSGGAQYEQYV. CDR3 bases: TGTGCCAGCAGCTTGAGCGGGGGGGCTCAGTACGAGCAGTACGTC.

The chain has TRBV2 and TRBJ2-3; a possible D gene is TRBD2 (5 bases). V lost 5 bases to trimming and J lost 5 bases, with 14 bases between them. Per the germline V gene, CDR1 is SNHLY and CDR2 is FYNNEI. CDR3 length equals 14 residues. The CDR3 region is CASSPTLTRDTQYF. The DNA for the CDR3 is TGTGCCAGCAGTCCGACGCTAACTAGAGATACGCAGTATTTT. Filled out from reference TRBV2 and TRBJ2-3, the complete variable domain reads EPEVTQTPSHQVTQMGQEVILRCVPISNHLYFYWYRQILGQKVEFLVSFYNNEISEKSEIFDDQFSVERPDGSNFTLKIRSTKLEDSAMYFCASSPTLTRDTQYFGPGTRLTVL.

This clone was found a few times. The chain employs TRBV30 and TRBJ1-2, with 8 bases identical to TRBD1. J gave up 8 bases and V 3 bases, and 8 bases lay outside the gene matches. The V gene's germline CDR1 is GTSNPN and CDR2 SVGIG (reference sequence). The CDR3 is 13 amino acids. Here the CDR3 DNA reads TGTGCCTGGAGCCCCACCGGGACAGGAGGCTACACCTTC. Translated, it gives CAWSPTGTGGYTF.

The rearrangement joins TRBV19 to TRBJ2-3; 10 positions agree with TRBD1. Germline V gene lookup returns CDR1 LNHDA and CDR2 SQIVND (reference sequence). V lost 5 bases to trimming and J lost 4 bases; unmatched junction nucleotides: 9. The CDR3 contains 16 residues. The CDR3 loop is CASSGFGQGDADTQYF. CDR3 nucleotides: TGTGCCAGTAGTGGGTTTGGACAGGGGGACGCAGATACGCAGTATTTT.

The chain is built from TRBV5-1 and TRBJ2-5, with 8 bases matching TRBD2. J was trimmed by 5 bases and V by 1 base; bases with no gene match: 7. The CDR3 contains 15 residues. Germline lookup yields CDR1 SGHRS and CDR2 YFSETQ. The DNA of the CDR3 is TGCGCCAGCAGCTTGCGGCGGGGGGCGGGGGAGACCCAGTACTTC. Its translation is CASSLRRGAGETQYF.

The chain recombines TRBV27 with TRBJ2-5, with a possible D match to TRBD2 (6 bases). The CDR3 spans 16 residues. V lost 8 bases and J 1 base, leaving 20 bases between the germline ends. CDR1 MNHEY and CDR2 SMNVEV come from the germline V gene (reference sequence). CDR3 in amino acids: CASLPELGLPQETQYF. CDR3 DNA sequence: TGTGCCAGCCTACCGGAATTGGGACTGCCCCAAGAGACCCAGTACTTC.

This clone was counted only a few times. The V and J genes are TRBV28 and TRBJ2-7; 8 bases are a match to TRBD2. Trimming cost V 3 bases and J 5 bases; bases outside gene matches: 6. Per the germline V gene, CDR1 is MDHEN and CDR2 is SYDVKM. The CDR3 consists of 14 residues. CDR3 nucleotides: TGTGCCAGCAGTTTTGGGCGGGAGGAAAACGAGCAGTACTTC. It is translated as CASSFGREENEQYF.

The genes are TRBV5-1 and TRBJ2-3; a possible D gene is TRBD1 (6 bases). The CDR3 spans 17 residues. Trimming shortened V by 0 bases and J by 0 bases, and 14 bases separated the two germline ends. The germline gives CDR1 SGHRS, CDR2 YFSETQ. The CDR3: CASSLAGQWESTDTQYF. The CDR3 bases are TGCGCCAGCAGCTTGGCTGGACAGTGGGAGAGCACAGATACGCAGTATTTT.

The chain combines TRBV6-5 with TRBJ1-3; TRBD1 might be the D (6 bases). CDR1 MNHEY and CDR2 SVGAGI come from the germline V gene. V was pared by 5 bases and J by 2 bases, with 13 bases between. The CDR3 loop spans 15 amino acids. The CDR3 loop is CASSRTGQPGNTIYF. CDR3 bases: TGTGCCAGCAGTAGAACAGGACAGCCTGGAAACACCATATATTTT.

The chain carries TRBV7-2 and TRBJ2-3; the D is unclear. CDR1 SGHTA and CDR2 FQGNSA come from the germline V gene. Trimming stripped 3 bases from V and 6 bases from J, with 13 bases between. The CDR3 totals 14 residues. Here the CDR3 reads CASSFGLDADTQYF. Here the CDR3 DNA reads TGTGCCAGCAGCTTTGGCCTAGATGCCGATACGCAGTATTTT.

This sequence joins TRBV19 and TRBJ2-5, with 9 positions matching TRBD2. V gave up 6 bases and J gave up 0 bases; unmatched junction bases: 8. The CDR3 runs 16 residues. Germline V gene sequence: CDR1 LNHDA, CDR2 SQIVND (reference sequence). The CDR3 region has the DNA TGTGCCAGTAGCCGATCTAGCGGGGCGTACCAAGAGACCCAGTACTTC. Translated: CASSRSSGAYQETQYF.

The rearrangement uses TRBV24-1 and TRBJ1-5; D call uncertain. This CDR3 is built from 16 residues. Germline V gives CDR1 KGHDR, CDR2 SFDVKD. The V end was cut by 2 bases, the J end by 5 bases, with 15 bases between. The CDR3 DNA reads TGTGCCACCAGTGATTCGTCCTTCGGAGCTTATCAGCCCCAGCATTTT. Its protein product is CATSDSSFGAYQPQHF.

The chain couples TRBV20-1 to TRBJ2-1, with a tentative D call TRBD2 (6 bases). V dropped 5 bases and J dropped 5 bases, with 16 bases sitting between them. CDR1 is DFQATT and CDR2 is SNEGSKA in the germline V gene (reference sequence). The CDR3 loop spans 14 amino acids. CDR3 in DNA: TGCAGTGCTGGTGCCGGGGGATTTGACAATGAGCAGTTCTTC. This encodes CSAGAGGFDNEQFF.

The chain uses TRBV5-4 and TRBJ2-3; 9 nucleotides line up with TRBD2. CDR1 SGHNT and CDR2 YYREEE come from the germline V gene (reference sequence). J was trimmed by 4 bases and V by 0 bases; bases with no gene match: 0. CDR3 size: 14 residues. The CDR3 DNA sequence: TGTGCCAGCAGCTTGGGCGGGAGGGCAGATACGCAGTATTTT. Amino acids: CASSLGGRADTQYF.

DNA of the CDR3: TGTGCCAGCAGCCGGGGGGGGGAGCAGCCCCAGCATTTT. It encodes CASSRGGEQPQHF. The gene calls are TRBV12-3 or TRBV12-4 and TRBJ1-5; maybe TRBD1 (5 bases). V gave up 6 bases and J gave up 7 bases, with 13 bases separating them. The CDR3 loop spans 13 amino acids.

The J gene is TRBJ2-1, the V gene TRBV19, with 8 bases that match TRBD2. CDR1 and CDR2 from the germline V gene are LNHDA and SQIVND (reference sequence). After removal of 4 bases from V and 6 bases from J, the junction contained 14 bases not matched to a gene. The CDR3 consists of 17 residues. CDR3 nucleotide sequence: TGTGCCAGTAGTACCTCTCCCGGAGCGGGAGACCCCAATGAGCAGTTCTTC. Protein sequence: CASSTSPGAGDPNEQFF.

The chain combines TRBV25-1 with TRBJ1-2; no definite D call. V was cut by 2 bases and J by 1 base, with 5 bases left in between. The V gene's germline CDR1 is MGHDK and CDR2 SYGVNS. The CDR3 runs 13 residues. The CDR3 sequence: CASSEDFNYGYTF. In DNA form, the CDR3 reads TGTGCCAGCAGTGAAGACTTTAACTATGGCTACACCTTC.

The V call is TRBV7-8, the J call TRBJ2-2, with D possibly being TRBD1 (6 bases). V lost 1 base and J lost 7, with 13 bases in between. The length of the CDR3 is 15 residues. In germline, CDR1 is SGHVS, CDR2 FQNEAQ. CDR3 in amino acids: CASSLVGRGSGELFF. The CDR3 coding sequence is TGTGCCAGCAGCTTAGTGGGCAGGGGAAGCGGGGAGCTGTTTTTT.

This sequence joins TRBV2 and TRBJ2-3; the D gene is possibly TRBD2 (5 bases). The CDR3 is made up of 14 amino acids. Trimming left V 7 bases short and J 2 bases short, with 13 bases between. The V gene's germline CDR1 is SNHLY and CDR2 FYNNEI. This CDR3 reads CASTPGTYTDTQYF. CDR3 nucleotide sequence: TGTGCCAGCACTCCGGGAACCTACACAGATACGCAGTATTTT.

CDR3 sequence reads: CASSLTGTSGPETQYF. DNA for the CDR3: TGTGCCAGCAGCCTCACCGGGACTAGCGGGCCGGAGACCCAGTACTTC. The rearrangement uses TRBV7-3 and TRBJ2-5, with 12 bases aligning to TRBD2. CDR3 length: 16 amino acids. The junction had 9 bases not matched to a gene; V was cut back by 5 bases and J by 5 bases. Germline V gene sequence: CDR1 SGHTA, CDR2 FQGTGA.

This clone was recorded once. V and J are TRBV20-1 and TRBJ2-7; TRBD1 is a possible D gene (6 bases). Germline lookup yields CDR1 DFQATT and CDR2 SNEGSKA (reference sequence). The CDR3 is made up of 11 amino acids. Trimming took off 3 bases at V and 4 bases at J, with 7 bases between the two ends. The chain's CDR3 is CSASDRYEQYF. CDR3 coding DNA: TGCAGTGCTAGCGACAGGTACGAGCAGTACTTC.

CDR3 region: CASSLGLAGVEGETQYF. CDR3 nucleotides: TGTGCCAGCAGCTTAGGACTAGCGGGGGTCGAGGGAGAGACCCAGTACTTC. The V call is TRBV7-2, the J call TRBJ2-5; 12 bases map to TRBD2. The germline V gene has CDR1 SGHTA and CDR2 FQGNSA. After removal of 1 base from V and 4 bases from J, the junction contained 7 bases not matched to a gene. The CDR3 loop spans 17 amino acids.